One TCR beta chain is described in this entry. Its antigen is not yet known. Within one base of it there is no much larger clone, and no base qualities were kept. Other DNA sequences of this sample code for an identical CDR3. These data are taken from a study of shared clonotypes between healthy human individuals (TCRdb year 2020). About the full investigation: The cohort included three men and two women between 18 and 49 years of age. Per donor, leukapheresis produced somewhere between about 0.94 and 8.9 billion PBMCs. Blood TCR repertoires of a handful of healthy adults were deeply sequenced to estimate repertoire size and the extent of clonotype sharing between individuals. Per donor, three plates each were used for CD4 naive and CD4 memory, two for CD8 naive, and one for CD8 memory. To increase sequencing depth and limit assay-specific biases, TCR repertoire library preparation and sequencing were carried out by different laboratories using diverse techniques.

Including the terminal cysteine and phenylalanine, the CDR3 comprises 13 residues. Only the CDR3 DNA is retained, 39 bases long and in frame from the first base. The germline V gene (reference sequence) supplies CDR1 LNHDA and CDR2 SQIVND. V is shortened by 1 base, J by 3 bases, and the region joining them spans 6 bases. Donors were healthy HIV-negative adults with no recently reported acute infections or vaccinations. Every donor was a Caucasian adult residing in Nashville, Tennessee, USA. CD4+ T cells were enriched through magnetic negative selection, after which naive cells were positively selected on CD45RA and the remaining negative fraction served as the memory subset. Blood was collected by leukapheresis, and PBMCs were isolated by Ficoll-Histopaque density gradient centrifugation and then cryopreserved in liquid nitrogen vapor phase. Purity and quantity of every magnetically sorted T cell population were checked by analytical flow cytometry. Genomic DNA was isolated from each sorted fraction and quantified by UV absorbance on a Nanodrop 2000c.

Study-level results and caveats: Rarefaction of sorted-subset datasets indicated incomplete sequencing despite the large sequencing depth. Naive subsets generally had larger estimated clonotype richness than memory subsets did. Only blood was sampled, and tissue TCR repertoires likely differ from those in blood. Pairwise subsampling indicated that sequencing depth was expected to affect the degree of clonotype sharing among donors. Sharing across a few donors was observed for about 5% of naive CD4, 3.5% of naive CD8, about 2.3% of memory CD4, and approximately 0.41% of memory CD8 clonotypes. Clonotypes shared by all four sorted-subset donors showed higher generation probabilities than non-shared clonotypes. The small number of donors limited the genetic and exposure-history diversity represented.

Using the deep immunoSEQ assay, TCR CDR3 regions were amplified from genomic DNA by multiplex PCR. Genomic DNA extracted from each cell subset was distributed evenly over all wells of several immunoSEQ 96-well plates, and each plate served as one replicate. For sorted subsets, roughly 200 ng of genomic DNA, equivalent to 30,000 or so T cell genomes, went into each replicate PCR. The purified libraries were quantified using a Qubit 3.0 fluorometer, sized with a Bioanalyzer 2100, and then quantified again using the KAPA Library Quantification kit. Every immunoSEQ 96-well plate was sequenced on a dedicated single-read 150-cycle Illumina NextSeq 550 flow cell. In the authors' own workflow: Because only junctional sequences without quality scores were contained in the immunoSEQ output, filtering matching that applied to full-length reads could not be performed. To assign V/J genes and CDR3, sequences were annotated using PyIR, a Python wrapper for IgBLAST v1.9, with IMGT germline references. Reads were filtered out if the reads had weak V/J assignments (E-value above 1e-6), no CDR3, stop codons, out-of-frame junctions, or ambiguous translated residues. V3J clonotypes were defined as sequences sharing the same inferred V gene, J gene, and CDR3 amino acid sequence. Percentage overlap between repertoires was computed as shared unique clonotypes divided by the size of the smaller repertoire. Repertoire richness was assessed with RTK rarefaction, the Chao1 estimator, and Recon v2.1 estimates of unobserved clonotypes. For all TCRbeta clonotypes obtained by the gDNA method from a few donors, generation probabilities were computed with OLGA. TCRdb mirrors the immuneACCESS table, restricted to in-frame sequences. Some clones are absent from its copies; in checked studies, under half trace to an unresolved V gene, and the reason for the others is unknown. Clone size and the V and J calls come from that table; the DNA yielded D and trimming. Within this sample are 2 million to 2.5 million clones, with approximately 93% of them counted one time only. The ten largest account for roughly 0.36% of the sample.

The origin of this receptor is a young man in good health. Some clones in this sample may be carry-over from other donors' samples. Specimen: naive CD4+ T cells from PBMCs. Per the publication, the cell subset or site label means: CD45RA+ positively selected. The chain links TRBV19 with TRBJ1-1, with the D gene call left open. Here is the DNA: TGTGCCAGTAGTATAGGACCCGACACTGAAGCTTTCTTT. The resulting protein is CASSIGPDTEAFF.